A single sample gave rise to the 8 T cell receptor beta chains below, sequenced in a study of blood T cell repertoires in COVID-19 (dated by TCRdb to about 2020). To prepare the library, the immunoSEQ multiplex PCR assay was applied. The table comes from immuneACCESS by way of TCRdb, which keeps in-frame sequences with V and J called. Part of the clones is missing from these tables; in studies checked, under half for an unresolved V gene and the rest for unknown reasons. The sample table holds about 210,000 clones, of which under 90% were seen once. The top ten clones comprise under 3% of the sample. The sample consisted of peripheral blood. The receptor source for this set is a woman aged 35 to 49 with active or convalescent COVID-19.

This chain joins TRBV13 and TRBJ1-1, with 7 bases that match TRBD1. The CDR3 covers 14 residues. V was clipped by 5 bases and J by 1 base; unmatched bases: 4. The germline CDR1 and CDR2 sequences are PRHDT and FYEKMQ (reference sequence). The CDR3, as DNA: TGTGCCAGCAGCATACAGGGGACGAACACTGAAGCTTTCTTT. This translates into CASSIQGTNTEAFF.

The chain has TRBV6-1 and TRBJ2-3; no reliable D call. V was pared by 3 bases and J by 3 bases, with 7 bases between. Germline V gene data show CDR1 as MNHNS and CDR2 as SASEGT. The CDR3 length is 13 residues. The CDR3 here is CASSESGTDTQYF. The CDR3 DNA follows: TGTGCCAGCAGTGAGTCCGGGACAGATACGCAGTATTTT.

This clone was seen just once. J is TRBJ1-2 and V is TRBV7-8; D uncertain. Germline V lookup: CDR1 SGHVS, CDR2 FQNEAQ. The CDR3 runs 13 residues. V was clipped by 3 bases and J by 4 bases, with 9 bases between them. The CDR3 reads CASSFPESYGYTF. CDR3 sequence (DNA): TGTGCCAGCAGCTTTCCTGAGAGCTATGGCTACACCTTC.

This clone has a single count. The genes are TRBV6-1 and TRBJ2-3; 12 positions agree with TRBD2. The CDR3 spans 17 residues. Germline trimming cut 4 bases from V and 5 bases from J; bases unmatched to any gene: 10. Germline-derived CDR1 and CDR2 are MNHNS and SASEGT. The chain's CDR3 is CASSGTLAGGPGDTQYF. In nucleotides, the CDR3 is TGTGCCAGCAGTGGCACCCTAGCGGGAGGGCCTGGAGATACGCAGTATTTT.

The rearrangement links TRBV7-2 to TRBJ2-7; perhaps TRBD1 as D (6 bases). Germline V lookup: CDR1 SGHTA, CDR2 FQGNSA. Trimming stripped 3 bases from V and 1 base from J, with 10 bases between. CDR3 length: 14 amino acids. Here the CDR3 DNA reads TGTGCCAGCAGCTTGATCAGGGGTTCCTACGAGCAGTACTTC. It encodes CASSLIRGSYEQYF.

The chain recombines TRBV25-1 with TRBJ2-7, with 7 bases matching TRBD2. The CDR3 is 16 residues long. Germline CDR1 MGHDK, CDR2 SYGVNS. V shed 2 bases and J 3 bases; nucleotides not matched to a gene: 10. The CDR3, as DNA: TGTGCCAGCAGTGAACGGGAGGCCCGTTGGGACTACGAGCAGTACTTC. This encodes CASSEREARWDYEQYF.

The chain couples TRBV24-1 to TRBJ2-3, with 9 bases identical to TRBD1. CDR1 KGHDR and CDR2 SFDVKD come from the germline V gene. The CDR3 is 16 amino acids. The V and J ends lost 3 bases and 5 bases, in that order; junction bases with no gene match: 8. CDR3 protein: CATSDAGQGNIDTQYF. Here the CDR3 DNA reads TGTGCCACCAGTGATGCGGGACAGGGAAACATAGATACGCAGTATTTT.

This clone has a single count. This CDR3 is CASSLKGGDSPTGEAFF. The CDR3 DNA follows: TGTGCCAGCAGCTTAAAAGGTGGTGACAGCCCGACTGGGGAAGCTTTCTTT. The chain joins TRBV7-6 to TRBJ1-1; D possibly corresponds to TRBD1 (5 bases). The V end lost 2 bases, the J end lost 8 bases, and 24 bases lay between the germline ends. CDR3 size: 17 residues. Germline V gene data show CDR1 as SGHVS and CDR2 as FNYEAQ.